The T cell receptor (beta chain) described here comes from a study of OX40 agonist ivuxolimab in advanced cancers. Using immunoSEQ multiplex PCR, the repertoire was profiled, and TCRdb retains in-frame clones only, with some absent. The sample holds tens of thousands of clones, around four fifths seen once. The CDR3 is 17 amino acids. V was pared by 5 bases and J by 2 bases, with 22 bases between. Germline V gives CDR1 SEHNR, CDR2 FQNEAQ (reference sequence). This clonotype was sampled from an adult with an advanced solid tumor such as melanoma, head and neck, liver or kidney cancer. The specimen was CD4+ or CD8+ T cells sorted from blood, collected in a trial of the OX40 agonist ivuxolimab. V and J are TRBV7-9 and TRBJ2-7; either TRBD1 or TRBD2 may supply D (7 bases each). CDR3 nucleotides: TGTGCCAGCAGCGGCCCAACGCAGGGGGGGTTGGCCTACGAGCAGTACTTC. Its translation is CASSGPTQGGLAYEQYF. Full variable domain (missing parts from reference TRBV7-9 and TRBJ2-7): DTGVSQNPRHKITKRGQNVTFRCDPISEHNRLYWYRQTLGQGPEFLTYFQNEAQLEKSRLLSDRFSAERPKGSFSTLEIQRTEQGDSAMYLCASSGPTQGGLAYEQYFGPGTRLTVT.